The 9 T cell receptor beta chains presented below share a single source sample, sequenced in a study of blood T cell repertoires in COVID-19. Sequencing was performed with immunoSEQ multiplex PCR; in TCRdb, only in-frame clones are kept and a portion is missing. This table holds over 100,000 clones, about 89% found once. The sequencing input was peripheral blood. Receptors were obtained from a woman aged 70-85 years with COVID-19, enrolled during active disease.

The chain has TRBV4-2 and TRBJ2-7; 9 bases agree with TRBD1. The trim removed 0 bases at V and 10 bases at J, leaving 10 bases unmatched. This CDR3 region has 15 residues. Germline V lookup: CDR1 LGHNA, CDR2 YNFKEQ. CDR3: CASSQDRAGQGPQYF. Here the CDR3 DNA reads TGTGCCAGCAGCCAAGATAGGGCGGGACAGGGTCCACAGTACTTC.

As concerns this clone: Its ends do not fully match the called genes, so a read error is possible. The chain combines TRBV5-6 with TRBJ2-2, with D possibly matching TRBD2 (5 bases). Looked up from germline, CDR1 is SGHDT and CDR2 is YYEEEE. The CDR3 length is 14 residues. CDR3 nucleotides: TGTGCCAGCAGTTTGGCGGGGAACACCGGGGAGCTGTTTTTT. Its translation is CASSLAGNTGELFF.

The J gene is TRBJ1-5, the V gene TRBV4-2, with 11 bases matching TRBD1. The V gene end was trimmed by 3 bases and the J gene end by 3 bases; junction bases not matched to a gene: 7. Per germline, CDR1 LGHNA and CDR2 YNFKEQ. The CDR3 loop spans 17 amino acids. The CDR3 reads CASSHSRDRGDNQPQHF. CDR3 sequence (DNA): TGTGCCAGCAGCCATAGCCGGGACAGGGGGGACAATCAGCCCCAGCATTTT.

This clone was counted a single time. The chain links TRBV11-1 to TRBJ2-3, with D perhaps matching TRBD2 (7 bases). The CDR3 loop spans 15 amino acids. Trimming cost V 5 bases and J 6 bases, with 18 bases left between them. Germline CDR1 SGHAT, CDR2 FQDESV (reference sequence). The DNA of the CDR3 is TGTGCCAGCAGCCATCGTGGGGGGGCCGGGGATACGCAGTATTTT. Translated, it gives CASSHRGGAGDTQYF.

The chain recombines TRBV29-1 with TRBJ2-5, with 9 bases lining up with TRBD2. Germline trimming cut 6 bases from V and 4 bases from J; bases unmatched to any gene: 9. The germline CDR1 and CDR2 sequences are SQVTM and ANQGSEA. The CDR3 contains 14 residues. The CDR3 spells CSVVAGALGETQYF. The CDR3 nucleotides read TGCAGCGTCGTAGCGGGGGCTCTCGGAGAGACCCAGTACTTC.

The genes are TRBV3-1 (or the pseudogene TRBV3-2) and TRBJ1-6, with D perhaps TRBD1 (6 bases). Between the trimmed V and J ends, which lost 5 bases and 9 bases, there was a span of 23 bases. CDR1 is LGHDT and CDR2 is YNNKEL in the germline V gene (reference sequence). CDR3 size: 17 residues. The CDR3 DNA follows: TGTGCCAGCAGCGGCACGGTGATGGGGGCCGCAGCTTCACCCCTCCACTTT. Translation: CASSGTVMGAAASPLHF.

The chain couples TRBV11-2 to TRBJ2-3, with unresolved D. Per the germline V gene, CDR1 is SGHAT and CDR2 is FQNNGV. V was pared by 1 base and J by 2 bases, with 7 bases between. The CDR3 totals 14 residues. This CDR3 is CASSLGKATDTQYF. The CDR3 DNA is TGTGCCAGCAGCTTAGGTAAAGCCACAGATACGCAGTATTTT.

V and J are TRBV6-5 and TRBJ1-2; D is undetermined. Germline V CDR1 and CDR2: MNHEY, SVGAGI. Trimming pared 6 bases from V and 3 bases from J, leaving 14 bases between. The CDR3 runs 14 residues. The CDR3 nucleotides read TGTGCCAGCAGCCGAGGAGGGCCCGACTATGGCTACACCTTC. This gives the protein CASSRGGPDYGYTF.

This chain links TRBV9 with TRBJ1-4; TRBD1 agrees at 8 bases. Germline V gene data show CDR1 as SGDLS and CDR2 as YYNGEE. The CDR3 has 15 amino acids. V shed 0 bases and J 7 bases; nucleotides not matched to a gene: 5. CDR3 protein: CASSVGQGAGEKLFF. CDR3 in DNA: TGTGCCAGCAGCGTAGGCCAGGGGGCCGGTGAAAAACTGTTTTTT.